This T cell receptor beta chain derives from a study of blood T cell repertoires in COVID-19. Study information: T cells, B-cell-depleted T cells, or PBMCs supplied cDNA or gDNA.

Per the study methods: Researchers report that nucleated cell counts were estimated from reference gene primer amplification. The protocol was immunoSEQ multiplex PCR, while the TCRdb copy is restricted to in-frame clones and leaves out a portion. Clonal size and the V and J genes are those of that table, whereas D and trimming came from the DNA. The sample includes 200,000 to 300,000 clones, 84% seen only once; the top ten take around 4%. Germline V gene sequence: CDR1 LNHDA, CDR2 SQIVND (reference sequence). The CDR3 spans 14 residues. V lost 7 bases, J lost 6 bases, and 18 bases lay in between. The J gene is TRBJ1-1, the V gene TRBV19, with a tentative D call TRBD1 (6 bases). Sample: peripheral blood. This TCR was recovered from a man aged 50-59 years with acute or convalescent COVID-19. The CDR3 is CASTAPDRPAEAFF. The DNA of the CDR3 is TGTGCCAGTACGGCCCCAGACAGGCCGGCTGAAGCTTTCTTT.